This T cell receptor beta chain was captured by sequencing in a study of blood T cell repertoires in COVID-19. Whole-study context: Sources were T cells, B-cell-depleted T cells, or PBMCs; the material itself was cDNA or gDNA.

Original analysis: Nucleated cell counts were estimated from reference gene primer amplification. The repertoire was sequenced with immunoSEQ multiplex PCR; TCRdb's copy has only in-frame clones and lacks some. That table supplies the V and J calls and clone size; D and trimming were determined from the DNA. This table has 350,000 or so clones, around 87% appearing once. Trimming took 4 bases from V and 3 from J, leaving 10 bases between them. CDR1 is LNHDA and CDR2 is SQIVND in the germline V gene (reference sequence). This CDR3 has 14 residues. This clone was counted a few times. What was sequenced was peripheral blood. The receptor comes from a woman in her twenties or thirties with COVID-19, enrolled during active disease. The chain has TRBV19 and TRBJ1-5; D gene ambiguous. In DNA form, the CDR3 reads TGTGCCAGTAGTAATTCAGGTCCCAATCAGCCCCAGCATTTT. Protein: CASSNSGPNQPQHF.